The 5 T cell receptor beta chains listed next were all sequenced from one sample in a study of cytomegalovirus exposure and HLA in healthy donors. With 60 Vbeta and 13 Jbeta primers, the PCR was carried out. This table comes from immunoSEQ multiplex PCR, and its TCRdb copy is limited to in-frame clones, with some not included. The table records approximately 140,000 clones, around 79% of them present only once. The sample comprised PBMCs. These receptors all come from a man aged 50-59 years in good health and CMV-seropositive.

This sequence joins TRBV30 and TRBJ2-7; tentatively, D is TRBD1 (5 bases). Germline V gene sequence: CDR1 GTSNPN, CDR2 SVGIG (reference sequence). Trimming shortened V by 1 base and J by 5 bases, and 15 bases separated the two germline ends. The CDR3 length is 14 residues. CDR3 protein: CAWSGGAGMDEQYF. CDR3 in DNA: TGTGCCTGGAGTGGTGGGGCAGGGATGGACGAGCAGTACTTC.

The chain has TRBV2 and TRBJ1-2, with 8 nucleotides matching TRBD1. With V trimmed by 10 bases and J by 7 bases, 11 bases remained unmatched. This CDR3 is 13 amino acids long. Per germline, CDR1 SNHLY and CDR2 FYNNEI. The CDR3 sequence: CAIPVQGALGYTF. DNA for the CDR3: TGTGCCATCCCTGTCCAGGGGGCCCTTGGCTACACCTTC.

This clone was seen a handful of times. The gene calls are TRBV13 and TRBJ2-7, with 8 bases identical to TRBD2. In germline, CDR1 is PRHDT, CDR2 FYEKMQ (reference sequence). The CDR3 has 16 amino acids. V was pared by 0 bases and J by 6 bases, with 10 bases of the junction left unmatched. The CDR3 reads CASSLGGTRGVREQYF. CDR3 nucleotide sequence: TGTGCCAGCAGCTTAGGAGGGACTAGGGGGGTCCGCGAGCAGTACTTC.

V usage is TRBV30 and J usage is TRBJ1-1; D is unresolved. Trimming took 0 bases from V and 5 from J, leaving 4 bases between them. Germline assignment: CDR1 GTSNPN and CDR2 SVGIG (reference sequence). CDR3 size: 11 residues. The CDR3: CAWSVQTEAFF. DNA of the CDR3: TGTGCCTGGAGTGTACAAACTGAAGCTTTCTTT. The full variable domain, its missing parts supplied by reference TRBV30 and TRBJ1-1, is SQTIHQWPATLVQPVGSPLSLECTVEGTSNPNLYWYRQAAGRGLQLLFYSVGIGQISSEVPQNLSASRPQDRQFILSSKKLLLSDSGFYLCAWSVQTEAFFGQGTRLTVV.

V gene TRBV10-3 combines with J gene TRBJ1-1; D gene unclear. Germline V gives CDR1 ENHRY, CDR2 SYGVKD. This CDR3 contains 13 residues. V was clipped by 6 bases and J by 3 bases, with 11 bases between them. The CDR3 DNA reads TGTGCCATCAGCGGGGAAGAGGACACTGAAGCTTTCTTT. Protein product: CAISGEEDTEAFF.